The 14 T cell receptor beta chains listed next were all sequenced from one sample in a study of blood T cells in healthy people across ages. The second PCR ran about 6 to 12 cycles with a sample-barcoded 5' primer and J-beta primers. TCRdb processed the 5' RACE reads anew with MiXCR; each CDR3 protein has one entry. The data contain 1.6 million or so distinct CDR3 sequences, almost 35% of them singletons. Sequences were obtained from blood. These receptors came from a woman aged 25 to 39 in good health.

The chain employs TRBV20-1 and TRBJ2-1, with TRBD2 identical over 14 bases. The germline CDR1 and CDR2 sequences are DFQATT and SNEGSKA (reference sequence). The J segment lost 9 bases and the V segment lost 2 bases, leaving 9 bases of the junction unmatched. The CDR3 consists of 16 residues. CDR3 loop: CSARRPGLAGAGEQFF. The CDR3 DNA sequence: TGCAGTGCTAGAAGACCGGGACTAGCGGGGGCCGGTGAGCAGTTCTTC.

The rearrangement joins TRBV27 to TRBJ2-7, with 7 bases identical to TRBD1. The CDR3 spans 14 residues. Trimming removed 5 bases from V and 3 bases from J; junction bases left unmatched: 7. Germline CDR1 reads MNHEY; CDR2 reads SMNVEV (reference sequence). The CDR3: CASSHGTDHYEQYF. The CDR3 nucleotides are TGTGCCAGCAGTCACGGGACAGACCACTACGAGCAGTACTTC.

The J gene is TRBJ2-5, the V gene TRBV25-1; 15 bases map to TRBD2. The CDR3 consists of 17 residues. Germline CDR1 reads MGHDK; CDR2 reads SYGVNS. The V and J ends lost 11 bases and 11 bases, in that order; junction bases with no gene match: 21. The CDR3 DNA follows: TGTGCCCGACGGACTAGCGGGGGGGATAGCTCCTACAATGAGCAGTACTTC. Amino acid sequence: CARRTSGGDSSYNEQYF. Full variable domain (missing parts from reference TRBV25-1 and TRBJ2-5): EADIYQTPRYLVIGTGKKITLECSQTMGHDKMYWYQQDPGMELHLIHYSYGVNSTEKGDLSSESTVSRIRTEHFPLTLESARPSHTSQYLCARRTSGGDSSYNEQYFGPGTRLLVL.

This clonotype was counted a few times. This chain connects TRBV6-5 to TRBJ1-2; D is uncertain. The germline V gene encodes CDR1 MNHEY and CDR2 SVGAGI. This CDR3 comprises 14 residues. V shed 4 bases and J shed 8 bases, with 17 bases lying between them. The CDR3 sequence is CASSSGVPIDGYTF. CDR3 in DNA: TGTGCCAGCAGTTCAGGCGTTCCAATCGACGGCTACACCTTC.

The V gene is TRBV20-1, the J gene TRBJ2-5; D is unresolved. V lost 4 bases and J lost 4, with 10 bases in between. The CDR3 covers 12 residues. Germline CDR1 DFQATT, CDR2 SNEGSKA (reference sequence). CDR3 in DNA: TGCAGTGCTATGACTCCGGGAGAGACCCAGTACTTC. Protein: CSAMTPGETQYF.

This clonotype appeared a single time. This chain connects TRBV4-1 to TRBJ2-7; a possible D gene is TRBD2 (5 bases). The CDR3 has 15 amino acids. V was shortened by 0 bases and J by 2 bases, with 11 bases between the two germline ends. Germline V gives CDR1 MGHRA, CDR2 YSYEKL. This CDR3 is CASSQDTGFAYEQYF. The CDR3, as DNA: TGCGCCAGCAGCCAAGATACGGGATTTGCCTACGAGCAGTACTTC.

To note about this clonotype: Germline and junction disagree at one end, which may indicate a read error. The J gene is TRBJ2-1, the V gene TRBV13; D is possibly TRBD2 (6 bases). This CDR3 region has 15 residues. From germline, CDR1 is PRHDT and CDR2 FYEKMQ (reference sequence). The DNA of the CDR3 is TGTACCAGCAGCCCTACCTCTGGGGACTCAACTGTACAGTTCTTC. It encodes CTSSPTSGDSTVQFF. Looking up the rest from reference TRBV13 and TRBJ2-1 gives the full variable domain: AAGVIQSPRHLIKEKRETATLKCYPIPRHDTVYWYQQGPGQDPQFLISFYEKMQSDKGSIPDRFSAQQFSDYHSELNMSSLELGDSALYFCTSSPTSGDSTVQFFGPGTRLTVL.

The CDR3 protein is CSASHRTTGLGSETQYF. CDR3 nucleotide sequence: TGCAGTGCTAGTCATCGGACTACCGGGCTAGGGTCAGAGACCCAGTACTTC. The chain links TRBV20-1 to TRBJ2-5; D might be TRBD2 (6 bases). The V gene's germline CDR1 is DFQATT and CDR2 SNEGSKA (reference sequence). V was pared by 3 bases and J by 4 bases, with 24 bases between. This CDR3 has 17 residues.

The chain employs TRBV5-4 and TRBJ2-2, with a tentative D call TRBD1 (5 bases). The CDR3 runs 14 residues. Trimming removed 4 bases at V and 3 bases at J, with 10 bases between. Germline CDR1 is SGHNT and CDR2 is YYREEE (reference sequence). CDR3 protein: CASSTLTDTGELFF. The DNA of the CDR3 is TGTGCCAGCAGCACCCTGACAGACACCGGGGAGCTGTTTTTT.

The J gene is TRBJ2-1, the V gene TRBV5-1; 10 nucleotides line up with TRBD1. From germline, CDR1 is SGHRS and CDR2 YFSETQ. This CDR3 has 15 amino acids. The ends lost 0 bases at V and 9 bases at J; junction bases unmatched: 6. Here the CDR3 reads CASSLALGQGGEQFF. The CDR3 nucleotides are TGCGCCAGCAGCTTGGCCTTAGGACAGGGGGGTGAGCAGTTCTTC.

At least ten counts were recorded for this clonotype. The J gene is TRBJ2-1, the V gene TRBV11-2; tentatively, D is TRBD2 (6 bases). The ends were cut back, 0 bases at V and 2 bases at J, with 8 bases in the middle. Germline loops: CDR1 SGHAT, CDR2 FQNNGV. The CDR3 loop spans 15 amino acids. As DNA, the CDR3 is TGTGCCAGCAGCTTAGATAGCGGCCCCTACAATGAGCAGTTCTTC. It encodes CASSLDSGPYNEQFF.

This clonotype was detected a few times. V gene TRBV2 combines with J gene TRBJ2-3; D is perhaps TRBD1 (7 bases). V shed 0 bases and J shed 0 bases, with 19 bases lying between them. This CDR3 has 19 residues. Germline V gene lookup returns CDR1 SNHLY and CDR2 FYNNEI. Here the CDR3 DNA reads TGTGCCAGCAGTGAAGCTCGATGGAGGGGACAGCTAAGCACAGATACGCAGTATTTT. Translating gives CASSEARWRGQLSTDTQYF.

This clonotype was found a few times. A clone one base away is much larger, so this may be a read error. The J gene is TRBJ2-1, the V gene TRBV20-1; 10 bases line up with TRBD2. CDR3 length equals 14 residues. Germline CDR1 reads DFQATT; CDR2 reads SNEGSKA (reference sequence). Trimming cost V 0 bases and J 9 bases; bases outside gene matches: 5. CDR3 sequence reads: CSAREERGGFEQFF. For the CDR3, the DNA is TGCAGTGCTAGAGAGGAGCGGGGGGGCTTTGAGCAGTTCTTC.

This clonotype was detected only a few times. The chain employs TRBV6-2 or TRBV6-3 and TRBJ2-3, with D possibly TRBD2 on 5 matching bases. The germline V gene encodes CDR1 MNHEY and CDR2 SVGEGT. The CDR3 length is 15 residues. V was cut by 6 bases and J by 1 base, with 14 bases left in between. Here the CDR3 DNA reads TGTGCCAGCAGCCCTGGACTCTCCGGCACAGATACGCAGTATTTT. Protein: CASSPGLSGTDTQYF.